These 27 T cell receptor beta chains originate from one sample sequenced in a study of blood T cell repertoires in COVID-19 (dated by TCRdb to 2018 to 2020). Library preparation used the immunoSEQ multiplex PCR assay. TCRdb re-hosts the immuneACCESS table, in-frame sequences only. Its copies lack some clones; in the studies checked, an unresolved V gene accounts for under half of them, and the cause for the rest is not known. This sample is represented by 280,000 or so clones; 85% to 90% of them were singletons. The ten largest clones add up to roughly 15% of the sample. Sequenced material: peripheral blood. Receptor source: a human donor in a cohort sampled during active COVID-19.

The chain carries TRBV5-8 and TRBJ2-4; 11 positions agree with TRBD1. The CDR3 is 16 residues long. V shed 4 bases, J shed 1 base, and the junction held 4 bases outside the gene matches. Germline CDR1 reads SGHTS; CDR2 reads YDEGEE. As DNA, the CDR3 is TGTGCCAGCAGCAAGGGACAGGGGGTTGCCAAAAACATTCAGTACTTC. This encodes CASSKGQGVAKNIQYF.

The V gene is TRBV12-3 or TRBV12-4, the J gene TRBJ1-1, with 7 positions matching TRBD1. V dropped 6 bases and J dropped 7; count of bases not matched to a gene: 8. This CDR3 is built from 13 residues. This CDR3 reads CASSLTGAGEAFF. CDR3 bases: TGTGCCAGCAGCCTTACAGGGGCGGGTGAAGCTTTCTTT.

The sample holds a few counts of this clone. The rearrangement joins TRBV7-8 to TRBJ2-5, with a possible D match to TRBD2 (5 bases). The germline CDR1 and CDR2 sequences are SGHVS and FQNEAQ. Deletions cut 2 bases from V and 4 bases from J, with 14 bases between. The CDR3 totals 15 residues. The DNA for the CDR3 is TGTGCCAGCAGCTTATCACTTGGACGGGGAGAGACCCAGTACTTC. The encoded protein is CASSLSLGRGETQYF.

A word on this clone: The sample carries other DNA sequences with the same CDR3. The chain joins TRBV28 to TRBJ1-1; 7 nucleotides align to TRBD1. V lost 5 bases and J lost 5; bases outside the gene matches: 8. The germline CDR1 and CDR2 sequences are MDHEN and SYDVKM. The CDR3 covers 14 residues. The CDR3, as DNA: TGTGCCAGCAGTCTGTACAGGGGTAGAACTGAAGCTTTCTTT. Translated: CASSLYRGRTEAFF.

V is TRBV10-2 and J is TRBJ1-1; possibly TRBD1 for D (6 bases). V was shortened by 3 bases and J by 10 bases, with 15 bases between the two germline ends. Germline V gene sequence: CDR1 WSHSY, CDR2 SAAADI. This CDR3 has 13 residues. CDR3 residues: CASSDVVEQGAFF. The CDR3 region has the DNA TGCGCCAGCAGTGACGTCGTCGAACAGGGAGCTTTCTTT.

J is TRBJ2-3 and V is TRBV4-1; possible D gene TRBD2, 6 bases. CDR1 and CDR2 (germline): MGHRA, YSYEKL. Trimming pared 3 bases from V and 5 bases from J, leaving 15 bases between. CDR3 length: 15 amino acids. CDR3 amino acids: CASSHWGEYVDTQYF. The CDR3 DNA sequence: TGCGCCAGCAGCCATTGGGGGGAGTATGTAGATACGCAGTATTTT.

This clone appeared a few times. The chain is built from TRBV7-2 and TRBJ2-1, with a tentative D call TRBD1 (5 bases). V shed 5 bases and J shed 6 bases, with 11 bases lying between them. The CDR3 is made up of 13 amino acids. Germline V gene lookup returns CDR1 SGHTA and CDR2 FQGNSA. The CDR3 nucleotides are TGTGCCAGCAGCCCTAGGGGTGTCAATGAGCAGTTCTTC. This codes for CASSPRGVNEQFF.

In DNA, the CDR3 is TGTGCCAGCAGCCCCCTGGACAGGGCGGGAACTGAAGCTTTCTTT. Translating gives CASSPLDRAGTEAFF. This sequence joins TRBV11-2 and TRBJ1-1, with 8 nucleotides matching TRBD1. Per the germline V gene, CDR1 is SGHAT and CDR2 is FQNNGV. V was pared by 5 bases and J by 5 bases, with 10 bases of the junction left unmatched. The CDR3 loop spans 15 amino acids.

CDR3 DNA sequence: TGCGCCAGCAGCCCCACAGGGGTTACTGAAGCTTTCTTT. Its protein product is CASSPTGVTEAFF. The chain combines TRBV5-1 with TRBJ1-1, with TRBD1 matching over 7 bases. V dropped 4 bases and J dropped 5; count of bases not matched to a gene: 5. The CDR3 has 13 amino acids. Germline V gives CDR1 SGHRS, CDR2 YFSETQ. Filled out from reference TRBV5-1 and TRBJ1-1, the complete variable domain reads KAGVTQTPRYLIKTRGQQVTLSCSPISGHRSVSWYQQTPGQGLQFLFEYFSETQRNKGNFPGRFSGRQFSNSRSEMNVSTLELGDSALYLCASSPTGVTEAFFGQGTRLTVV.

Here the CDR3 reads CSAADLNRPFF. The CDR3 DNA is TGCAGTGCCGCGGACTTGAATAGGCCGTTCTTC. The gene calls are TRBV20-1 and TRBJ2-1, with D possibly being TRBD2 (5 bases). This CDR3 has 11 residues. V was pared by 6 bases and J by 15 bases, with 18 bases between. Germline V lookup: CDR1 DFQATT, CDR2 SNEGSKA (reference sequence).

This chain connects TRBV5-5 to TRBJ1-1, with D tentatively TRBD1 (5 bases). The CDR3 contains 12 residues. Between the trimmed V and J ends, which lost 7 bases and 4 bases, there was a span of 11 bases. Germline values: CDR1 SGHKS, CDR2 YYEKEE (reference sequence). The CDR3 is CASVPDSTEAFF. The CDR3 DNA is TGTGCCAGCGTCCCCGACAGCACTGAAGCTTTCTTT.

Comment on this clone: A read error may account for a junction end that differs from germline. The chain uses TRBV7-9 and TRBJ1-2; no definite D call. This CDR3 comprises 15 residues. CDR1 and CDR2 (germline): SEHNR, FQNEAQ (reference sequence). In nucleotides, the CDR3 is TGCGCCAGCAGCGACGCCCGCGCTAGGAGGTATGGCTACACCTTC. Translation gives CASSDARARRYGYTF.

The rearrangement joins TRBV6-5 to TRBJ1-1; D is undetermined. Germline V lookup: CDR1 MNHEY, CDR2 SVGAGI. V was trimmed by 1 base and J by 2 bases, leaving 5 bases between them. This CDR3 comprises 13 residues. The CDR3, as DNA: TGTGCCAGCAGTTACTTGTCTAACACTGAAGCTTTCTTT. It translates to CASSYLSNTEAFF.

The CDR3 is CASSYQDTEAFF. The CDR3 DNA sequence: TGCGCCAGCAGCTACCAGGACACTGAAGCTTTCTTT. The V and J genes are TRBV5-1 and TRBJ1-1; D is uncertain. The CDR3 extends over 12 amino acids. The germline V and J ends were trimmed by 3 bases and 3 bases, with 6 bases remaining between them. Germline loops: CDR1 SGHRS, CDR2 YFSETQ. Using reference TRBV5-1 and TRBJ1-1 for the parts outside the CDR3, the full variable domain is KAGVTQTPRYLIKTRGQQVTLSCSPISGHRSVSWYQQTPGQGLQFLFEYFSETQRNKGNFPGRFSGRQFSNSRSEMNVSTLELGDSALYLCASSYQDTEAFFGQGTRLTVV.

The sample holds a few counts of this clone. The CDR3 sequence: CASSRRRNRANTEAFF. CDR3 bases: TGTGCCAGCAGCCGGAGGCGTAACAGGGCGAACACTGAAGCTTTCTTT. V usage is TRBV7-2 and J usage is TRBJ1-1, with D tentatively TRBD1 (6 bases). Germline-derived CDR1 and CDR2 are SGHTA and FQGNSA. The length of the CDR3 is 16 residues. The V and J ends lost 5 bases and 1 base respectively, with 17 bases between them.

The CDR3 coding sequence is TGTGCCAGCAGCGGGGACAGGGGAAATGAGCAGTTCTTC. Its protein is CASSGDRGNEQFF. The chain is built from TRBV7-9 and TRBJ2-1, with 10 bases aligning to TRBD1. The CDR3 length is 13 residues. With V trimmed by 5 bases and J by 7 bases, 2 bases remained unmatched. Germline V gene sequence: CDR1 SEHNR, CDR2 FQNEAQ (reference sequence).

The gene calls are TRBV4-3 and TRBJ2-3, with 11 bases aligning to TRBD2. The length of the CDR3 is 19 residues. Looked up from germline, CDR1 is LGHNA and CDR2 is YSLEER. The ends lost 7 bases at V and 0 bases at J; junction bases unmatched: 15. CDR3 nucleotide sequence: TGCGCCAGCAAATTGAAGTTAGGGACTAGCGGACTTAGCACAGATACGCAGTATTTT. Translating gives CASKLKLGTSGLSTDTQYF.

This chain links TRBV7-2 with TRBJ1-6; D gene unclear. Germline CDR1 and CDR2: SGHTA and FQGNSA. V was clipped by 6 bases and J by 7 bases, with 13 bases between them. This CDR3 is 14 amino acids long. In nucleotides, the CDR3 is TGTGCCAGCAGGCCGACAAGCCTAAATTCACCCCTCCACTTT. Translation gives CASRPTSLNSPLHF.

The chain employs TRBV2 and TRBJ2-3, with D maybe TRBD1 (5 bases). The V and J ends lost 3 bases and 3 bases respectively, with 7 bases between them. CDR1 and CDR2 (germline): SNHLY, FYNNEI. The CDR3 length is 13 residues. DNA of the CDR3: TGTGCCAGCAGTGATGCAGGGACAGATACGCAGTATTTT. This sequence encodes CASSDAGTDTQYF. Full variable domain (missing parts from reference TRBV2 and TRBJ2-3): EPEVTQTPSHQVTQMGQEVILRCVPISNHLYFYWYRQILGQKVEFLVSFYNNEISEKSEIFDDQFSVERPDGSNFTLKIRSTKLEDSAMYFCASSDAGTDTQYFGPGTRLTVL.

This clone is a singleton in its sample. This sequence joins TRBV2 and TRBJ1-6; TRBD1 matches 7 bases. The CDR3 extends over 14 amino acids. Losses at the gene ends were 5 bases for V and 8 bases for J; bases not matched to a gene: 6. Germline CDR1 and CDR2: SNHLY and FYNNEI. CDR3 loop: CASSTTGLDSPLHF. The CDR3 bases are TGTGCCAGCAGTACGACAGGGTTAGATTCACCCCTCCACTTT. Looking up the rest from reference TRBV2 and TRBJ1-6 gives the full variable domain: EPEVTQTPSHQVTQMGQEVILRCVPISNHLYFYWYRQILGQKVEFLVSFYNNEISEKSEIFDDQFSVERPDGSNFTLKIRSTKLEDSAMYFCASSTTGLDSPLHFGNGTRLTVT.

The chain is built from TRBV19 and TRBJ2-2; 9 nucleotides line up with TRBD1. Germline V gene sequence: CDR1 LNHDA, CDR2 SQIVND (reference sequence). V dropped 7 bases and J dropped 4; count of bases not matched to a gene: 4. The CDR3 has 14 residues. CDR3 in amino acids: CASIPQGATGELFF. CDR3 bases: TGTGCCAGTATTCCACAGGGGGCCACCGGGGAGCTGTTTTTT.

The rearrangement joins TRBV7-9 to TRBJ2-7; D ambiguous. This CDR3 is 12 amino acids long. Between the trimmed V and J ends, which lost 5 bases and 4 bases, there was a span of 9 bases. Germline V lookup: CDR1 SEHNR, CDR2 FQNEAQ (reference sequence). The CDR3 nucleotides are TGTGCCAGCAGCCCCCTAACGTACGAGCAGTACTTC. Protein: CASSPLTYEQYF. Combining the CDR3 with reference TRBV7-9 and TRBJ2-7 gives the whole variable domain DTGVSQNPRHKITKRGQNVTFRCDPISEHNRLYWYRQTLGQGPEFLTYFQNEAQLEKSRLLSDRFSAERPKGSFSTLEIQRTEQGDSAMYLCASSPLTYEQYFGPGTRLTVT.

The rearrangement joins TRBV7-9 to TRBJ2-7, with 12 bases that match TRBD2. Germline trimming cut 10 bases from V and 4 bases from J; bases unmatched to any gene: 5. The length of the CDR3 is 13 residues. Germline CDR1 and CDR2: SEHNR and FQNEAQ (reference sequence). The CDR3 DNA is TGTGCCACATCCGGGACTAGCGGGTACGAGCAGTACTTC. Its translation is CATSGTSGYEQYF.

The chain combines TRBV9 with TRBJ1-3; 7 nucleotides line up with TRBD1. The CDR3 has 15 residues. The ends lost 3 bases at V and 6 bases at J; junction bases unmatched: 9. Germline CDR1 SGDLS, CDR2 YYNGEE. CDR3 residues: CASSDSGTATNTIYF. DNA of the CDR3: TGTGCCAGCAGCGACTCCGGGACAGCTACAAACACCATATATTTT. Supplemented by reference TRBV9 and TRBJ1-3, the full variable domain reads DSGVTQTPKHLITATGQRVTLRCSPRSGDLSVYWYQQSLDQGLQFLIQYYNGEERAKGNILERFSAQQFPDLHSELNLSSLELGDSALYFCASSDSGTATNTIYFGEGSWLTVV.

The chain has TRBV15 and TRBJ1-1; 10 bases agree with TRBD1. The V and J ends lost 5 bases and 5 bases, in that order; junction bases with no gene match: 8. The CDR3 is 15 residues long. The germline gives CDR1 LNHNV, CDR2 YYDKDF (reference sequence). The CDR3 DNA sequence: TGTGCCACCAGCGTCTTGGGGACAGGGGATACTGAAGCTTTCTTT. Its translation: CATSVLGTGDTEAFF. Based on the CDR3 plus reference TRBV15 and TRBJ1-1, the full variable domain is DAMVIQNPRYQVTQFGKPVTLSCSQTLNHNVMYWYQQKSSQAPKLLFHYYDKDFNNEADTPDNFQSRRPNTSFCFLDIRSPGLGDTAMYLCATSVLGTGDTEAFFGQGTRLTVV.

This clone was found once. This chain uses TRBV4-3 with TRBJ2-3; D may be TRBD2 (6 bases). The CDR3 spans 18 residues. The germline V gene encodes CDR1 LGHNA and CDR2 YSLEER. The V end was cut by 1 base, the J end by 2 bases, with 19 bases between. CDR3 residues: CASSQGRDSRGYTDTQYF. CDR3 in DNA: TGCGCCAGCAGCCAAGGCCGGGACTCTCGGGGATACACAGATACGCAGTATTTT.

The CDR3 region has the DNA TGTGCCAGCAACGAAGGACAGCTCACAGATACGCAGTATTTT. Protein sequence: CASNEGQLTDTQYF. V usage is TRBV9 and J usage is TRBJ2-3; a weak D match, TRBD1 (6 bases). The germline gives CDR1 SGDLS, CDR2 YYNGEE. This CDR3 contains 14 residues. Between the trimmed V and J ends, which lost 6 bases and 2 bases, there was a span of 13 bases. Drawing the rest from reference TRBV9 and TRBJ2-3, the complete variable domain is DSGVTQTPKHLITATGQRVTLRCSPRSGDLSVYWYQQSLDQGLQFLIQYYNGEERAKGNILERFSAQQFPDLHSELNLSSLELGDSALYFCASNEGQLTDTQYFGPGTRLTVL.